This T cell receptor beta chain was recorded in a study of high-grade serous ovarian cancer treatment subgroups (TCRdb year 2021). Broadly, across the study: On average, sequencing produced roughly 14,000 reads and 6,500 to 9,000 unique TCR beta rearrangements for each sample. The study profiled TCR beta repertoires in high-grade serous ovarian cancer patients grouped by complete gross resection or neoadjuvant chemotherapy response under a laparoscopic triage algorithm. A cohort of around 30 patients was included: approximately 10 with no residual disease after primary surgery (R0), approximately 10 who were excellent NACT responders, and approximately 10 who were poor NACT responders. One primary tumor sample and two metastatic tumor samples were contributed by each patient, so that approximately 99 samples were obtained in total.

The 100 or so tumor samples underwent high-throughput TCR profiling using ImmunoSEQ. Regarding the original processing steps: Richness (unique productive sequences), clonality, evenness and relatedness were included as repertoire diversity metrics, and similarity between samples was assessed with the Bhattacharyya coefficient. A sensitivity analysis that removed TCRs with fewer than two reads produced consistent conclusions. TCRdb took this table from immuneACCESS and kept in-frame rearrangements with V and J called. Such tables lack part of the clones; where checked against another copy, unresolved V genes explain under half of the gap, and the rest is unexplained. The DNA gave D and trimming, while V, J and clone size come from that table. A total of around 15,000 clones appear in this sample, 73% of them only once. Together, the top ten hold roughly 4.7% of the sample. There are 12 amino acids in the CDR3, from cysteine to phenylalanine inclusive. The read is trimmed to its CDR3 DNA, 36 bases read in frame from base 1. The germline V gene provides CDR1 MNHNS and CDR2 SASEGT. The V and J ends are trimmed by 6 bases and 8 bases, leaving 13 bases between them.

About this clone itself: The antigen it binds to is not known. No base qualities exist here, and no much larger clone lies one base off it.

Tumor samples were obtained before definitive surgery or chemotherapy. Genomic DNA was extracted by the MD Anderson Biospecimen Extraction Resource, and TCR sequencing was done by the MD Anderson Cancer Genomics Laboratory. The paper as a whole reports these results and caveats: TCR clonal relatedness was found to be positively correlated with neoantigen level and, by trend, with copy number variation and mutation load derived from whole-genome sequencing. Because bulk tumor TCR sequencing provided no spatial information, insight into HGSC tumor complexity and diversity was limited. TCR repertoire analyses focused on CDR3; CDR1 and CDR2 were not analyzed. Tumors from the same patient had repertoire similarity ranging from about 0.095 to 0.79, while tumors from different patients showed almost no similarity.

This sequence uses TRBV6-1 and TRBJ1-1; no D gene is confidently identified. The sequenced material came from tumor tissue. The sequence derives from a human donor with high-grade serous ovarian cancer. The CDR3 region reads CASSLSGREAFF. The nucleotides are TGTGCCAGCAGCCTCTCTGGACGGGAAGCTTTCTTT.